The 11 T cell receptor beta chains in this list originate from one sample, sequenced in a study of T-cell reconstitution after alpha-beta-depleted transplantation in children. Unique molecular identifiers were incorporated into the prepared TCRbeta library. TCRdb itself ran the PCR reads through MiXCR, one entry per CDR3 protein. The repertoire includes 350,000 to 500,000 distinct CDR3 sequences, around two fifths of them detected once, and approximately 25% sits in the top ten. Sequenced here: PBMCs, sampled before TCRalphabeta/CD19-depleted stem cell transplant. These TCRs come from a girl aged 2-9 years with aplastic anemia, due to receive a stem cell transplant.

This clonotype appeared a few times. The V call is TRBV18, the J call TRBJ2-5, with unresolved D. The germline CDR1 and CDR2 sequences are KGHSH and LQKENI. The CDR3 loop spans 13 amino acids. The V and J ends lost 3 bases and 12 bases respectively, with 17 bases between them. CDR3 loop: CASSPLPGDGEYF. DNA for the CDR3: TGTGCCAGCTCACCCCTCCCCGGAGATGGGGAGTACTTC.

The rearrangement links TRBV5-1 to TRBJ2-1; TRBD2 agrees at 13 bases. The CDR3 runs to 21 residues. Trimming at V came to 3 bases and at J to 0 bases, leaving 15 bases not matched to a gene. CDR1 and CDR2 from the germline V gene are SGHRS and YFSETQ. The CDR3 sequence: CASSSPGLAGEAPSSYNEQFF. Here the CDR3 DNA reads TGCGCCAGCAGCTCTCCCGGACTAGCGGGAGAGGCCCCCAGCTCCTACAATGAGCAGTTCTTC. Full variable domain (remainder filled in from reference TRBV5-1 and TRBJ2-1): KAGVTQTPRYLIKTRGQQVTLSCSPISGHRSVSWYQQTPGQGLQFLFEYFSETQRNKGNFPGRFSGRQFSNSRSEMNVSTLELGDSALYLCASSSPGLAGEAPSSYNEQFFGPGTRLTVL.

This clonotype has at least ten counts. CDR3 sequence (DNA): TGTGCCAGCAGTGTCGACAAGGCTAGCACAGATACGCAGTATTTT. Its protein is CASSVDKASTDTQYF. V gene TRBV27 combines with J gene TRBJ2-3; D not certain. CDR3 length equals 15 residues. Trimming removed 5 bases from V and 0 bases from J, with 12 bases in between. The germline V gene has CDR1 MNHEY and CDR2 SMNVEV (reference sequence).

This chain links TRBV20-1 with TRBJ2-5, with D hard to call. V shed 4 bases and J shed 4 bases, with 10 bases lying between them. Germline CDR1 reads DFQATT; CDR2 reads SNEGSKA (reference sequence). This CDR3 is built from 12 residues. Here the CDR3 reads CSAIRTGETQYF. CDR3 sequence (DNA): TGCAGTGCTATTCGGACCGGAGAGACCCAGTACTTC.

J is TRBJ1-5 and V is TRBV7-9; maybe TRBD1 (6 bases). The V gene's germline CDR1 is SEHNR and CDR2 FQNEAQ (reference sequence). Deletions cut 6 bases from V and 2 bases from J, with 11 bases between. The CDR3 is 14 amino acids. CDR3 DNA: TGTGCCAGCAGTACAGGGTTTGGCAATCAGCCCCAGCATTTT. Translated, it gives CASSTGFGNQPQHF. The whole variable domain, filled in from reference TRBV7-9 and TRBJ1-5, reads DTGVSQNPRHKITKRGQNVTFRCDPISEHNRLYWYRQTLGQGPEFLTYFQNEAQLEKSRLLSDRFSAERPKGSFSTLEIQRTEQGDSAMYLCASSTGFGNQPQHFGDGTRLSIL.

V gene TRBV5-1 combines with J gene TRBJ2-5; D is unclear. Trimming cost V 1 base and J 1 base, with 14 bases left between them. This CDR3 region has 16 residues. The germline CDR1 and CDR2 sequences are SGHRS and YFSETQ. CDR3 sequence: CASSLSKPRFQETQYF. CDR3 DNA: TGCGCCAGCAGCTTGTCAAAACCCCGGTTCCAAGAGACCCAGTACTTC. The full variable domain, completed using reference TRBV5-1 and TRBJ2-5, is KAGVTQTPRYLIKTRGQQVTLSCSPISGHRSVSWYQQTPGQGLQFLFEYFSETQRNKGNFPGRFSGRQFSNSRSEMNVSTLELGDSALYLCASSLSKPRFQETQYFGPGTRLLVL.

The V gene is TRBV5-6, the J gene TRBJ2-7, with a tentative D call TRBD1 (5 bases). V lost 4 bases to trimming and J lost 0 bases, with 11 bases between them. There are 14 residues in the CDR3. Germline V gives CDR1 SGHDT, CDR2 YYEEEE. The CDR3 sequence is CASSHRTSSYEQYF. In nucleotides, the CDR3 is TGTGCCAGCAGCCACAGGACCTCCTCCTACGAGCAGTACTTC.

The rearrangement uses TRBV7-2 and TRBJ1-2; D is unresolved. With 3 bases removed from V and 3 bases from J, the gap between germline ends came to 11 bases. The CDR3 spans 14 residues. Germline CDR1 SGHTA, CDR2 FQGNSA. The CDR3 protein is CASSFGREDYGYTF. Written as DNA, the CDR3 is TGTGCCAGCAGCTTCGGTCGAGAGGACTATGGCTACACCTTC.

The sample holds one count of this clonotype. The CDR3 end shows no conserved phenylalanine or tryptophan, and so a read error is likely. The DNA is omitted, as the CDR3 cannot be located on it reliably, and the CDR3 follows TCRdb's listing. This chain joins TRBV10-3 and TRBJ2-5; whether TRBD2, the table's D call, matches the DNA was not checked. Termini included, the CDR3 measures 15 amino acids. Germline loops: CDR1 ENHRY, CDR2 SYGVKD. The CDR3 loop reads CAISDRGLAGGLDRI.

The chain joins TRBV22-1 to TRBJ2-1; whether TRBD2, the table's D call, matches the DNA was not checked. TRBV22-1 is tagged as a pseudogene. The CDR3 covers 15 residues. The chain's CDR3 is CPGSQASGNYNEQFF. In DNA, the CDR3 is TGTCCTGGGAGCCAAGCTAGCGGGAACTACAATGAGCAGTTCTTC.

V usage is TRBV5-1 and J usage is TRBJ2-3, with 10 bases fitting TRBD1. Germline-derived CDR1 and CDR2 are SGHRS and YFSETQ. This CDR3 is 15 amino acids long. Trimming at V came to 5 bases and at J to 5 bases, leaving 8 bases not matched to a gene. CDR3 region: CASRPGTGDGDTQYF. Written as DNA, the CDR3 is TGCGCCAGCAGACCCGGGACAGGGGATGGAGATACGCAGTATTTT.